Shown below are 3 T cell receptor beta chains from a single sample sequenced in a study of blood T cell repertoires in COVID-19. Some clones are missing from TCRdb's copy, which holds only in-frame ones; the method was immunoSEQ multiplex PCR. The data show under 250,000 clones, around 84% seen once. The sample consisted of peripheral blood. Every receptor here comes from an older woman who had recovered from COVID-19.

V usage is TRBV4-3 and J usage is TRBJ2-1; TRBD2 agrees at 10 bases. The V segment lost 0 bases and the J segment 8 bases; nucleotides outside the gene matches: 7. Germline V gene lookup returns CDR1 LGHNA and CDR2 YSLEER. The length of the CDR3 is 16 residues. The CDR3 protein is CASSQEARLAGDEQFF. As DNA, the CDR3 is TGCGCCAGCAGCCAAGAGGCCAGGCTAGCGGGGGATGAGCAGTTCTTC.

This chain joins TRBV5-5 and TRBJ2-6; D perhaps matches TRBD1 (6 bases). The CDR3 is 16 residues long. V was cut by 1 base and J by 0 bases, with 8 bases left in between. Germline V CDR1 and CDR2: SGHKS, YYEKEE (reference sequence). The CDR3 DNA follows: TGTGCCAGCAGCTTGATAGGGGGCTCTGGGGCCAACGTCCTGACTTTC. Its translation: CASSLIGGSGANVLTF. The entire variable domain, with the rest obtained from reference TRBV5-5 and TRBJ2-6, is as follows: DAGVTQSPTHLIKTRGQQVTLRCSPISGHKSVSWYQQVLGQGPQFIFQYYEKEERGRGNFPDRFSARQFPNYSSELNVNALLLGDSALYLCASSLIGGSGANVLTFGAGSRLTVL.

This clone showed up just a few times. This chain joins TRBV13 and TRBJ2-7, with D possibly TRBD1 on 6 matching bases. The CDR3 runs to 13 residues. CDR1 PRHDT and CDR2 FYEKMQ come from the germline V gene (reference sequence). Trimming removed 1 base at V and 5 bases at J, with 9 bases between. DNA of the CDR3: TGTGCCAGCAGCTTAGACAGGGCAGACGAGCAGTACTTC. It is translated as CASSLDRADEQYF.